The 8 T cell receptor beta chains below come from one sample, sequenced in a study of OX40 agonist ivuxolimab in advanced cancers. Some clones are missing from TCRdb's copy, which holds only in-frame ones; the method was immunoSEQ multiplex PCR. Of around 40,000 clones in the sample, around 92% are singletons; the top ten hold 9.5%. Sequencing used CD4+ or CD8+ T cells sorted from blood, obtained in a trial of the OX40 agonist ivuxolimab. The receptors shown here come from an adult with an advanced solid tumor such as melanoma, head and neck, liver or kidney cancer.

The V and J genes are TRBV7-9 and TRBJ1-2; 8 bases align to TRBD1. Germline V gene sequence: CDR1 SEHNR, CDR2 FQNEAQ (reference sequence). The CDR3 has 15 amino acids. J gave up 8 bases and V 1 base, and 9 bases lay outside the gene matches. The CDR3 loop reads CASSLVGQDNRGYTF. For the CDR3, the DNA is TGTGCCAGCAGCTTAGTGGGACAGGACAATCGCGGCTACACCTTC.

This clone was observed a single time. The chain is built from TRBV19 and TRBJ2-7; possible D gene TRBD2, 5 bases. The germline V gene encodes CDR1 LNHDA and CDR2 SQIVND (reference sequence). V shed 3 bases and J shed 3 bases, with 18 bases lying between them. This CDR3 contains 16 residues. The CDR3 nucleotides are TGTGCCAGTAGTATCGGACTTACCCGATATTTCTACGAGCAGTACGTC. Its protein product is CASSIGLTRYFYEQYV.

V gene TRBV11-2 combines with J gene TRBJ1-6, with TRBD1 identical over 8 bases. Trimming removed 7 bases from V and 5 bases from J; junction bases left unmatched: 7. This CDR3 is 15 amino acids long. CDR1 and CDR2 from the germline V gene are SGHAT and FQNNGV. The CDR3 nucleotides are TGTGCCAGCAAGCTGACAGGGGATCATAATTCACCCCTCCACTTT. It codes for CASKLTGDHNSPLHF.

The V call is TRBV13, the J call TRBJ1-2; tentatively, D is TRBD1 (5 bases). V lost 1 base, J lost 8 bases, and 11 bases lay in between. Germline V gene data show CDR1 as PRHDT and CDR2 as FYEKMQ (reference sequence). There are 13 residues in the CDR3. The CDR3, as DNA: TGTGCCAGCAGCTTAGCCCCTGGGGGGGGCTACACCTTC. This encodes CASSLAPGGGYTF.

The chain recombines TRBV2 with TRBJ2-1; D is perhaps TRBD1 (5 bases). The germline V gene encodes CDR1 SNHLY and CDR2 FYNNEI. The ends were cut back, 2 bases at V and 9 bases at J, with 5 bases in the middle. The CDR3 spans 11 residues. CDR3 nucleotide sequence: TGTGCCAGCAGTGAAAGGGGTGAGCAGTTCTTC. Translating gives CASSERGEQFF.

V and J are TRBV6-5 and TRBJ1-5, with D possibly being TRBD1 (6 bases). V was trimmed by 5 bases and J by 3 bases, leaving 11 bases between them. Germline V lookup: CDR1 MNHEY, CDR2 SVGAGI. This CDR3 has 14 residues. CDR3 coding DNA: TGTGCCAGCAGTGTGGACAGTATCAATCAGCCCCAGCATTTT. Translating it yields CASSVDSINQPQHF.

The chain recombines TRBV7-8 with TRBJ1-4; D is unclear. This CDR3 has 16 residues. V was pared by 2 bases and J by 4 bases, with 14 bases between. Germline V CDR1 and CDR2: SGHVS, FQNEAQ. CDR3 residues: CASSLLRRRFNEKLFF. DNA of the CDR3: TGTGCCAGCAGCTTATTGCGACGGCGTTTTAATGAAAAACTGTTTTTT.

This sequence joins TRBV5-1 and TRBJ2-1, with unresolved D. Trimming took off 0 bases at V and 7 bases at J, with 11 bases between the two ends. Germline-derived CDR1 and CDR2 are SGHRS and YFSETQ. The CDR3 is 14 amino acids. This CDR3 reads CASSLGLLGNEQFF. In DNA, the CDR3 is TGCGCCAGCAGCTTGGGACTCCTTGGAAATGAGCAGTTCTTC.